These 28 T cell receptor beta chains share one sample of origin, sequenced in a study of shared clonotypes between healthy human individuals. Profiling relied on immunoSEQ multiplex PCR, and the TCRdb table lists in-frame clones only, not all of them. The sample shows hundreds of thousands of clones, around 80% of them seen only once. Sequenced sample: PBMCs. The receptors were sampled from a woman between 35 and 50 years old in good health. Some clones in this sample may be carry-over from other donors' samples.

This clone was seen more than once but under ten times. The chain is built from TRBV9 and TRBJ1-1; D uncertain. The germline V gene encodes CDR1 SGDLS and CDR2 YYNGEE. V lost 1 base to trimming and J lost 8 bases, with 12 bases between them. This CDR3 contains 13 residues. CDR3 region: CASSVMGKSEAFF. The CDR3 DNA reads as TGTGCCAGCAGCGTAATGGGTAAATCGGAAGCTTTCTTT.

The V and J genes are TRBV6-1 and TRBJ2-7; 9 positions agree with TRBD1. CDR1 is MNHNS and CDR2 is SASEGT in the germline V gene. CDR3 length: 13 amino acids. The V and J ends lost 10 bases and 3 bases, in that order; junction bases with no gene match: 7. Here the CDR3 DNA reads TGTGCCAACAACCCGACAGGGGGCTACGAGCAGTACTTC. Protein: CANNPTGGYEQYF.

V gene TRBV7-9 combines with J gene TRBJ2-1; the match to TRBD2 covers 7 bases. The CDR3 length is 15 residues. Trimming at V came to 5 bases and at J to 6 bases, leaving 10 bases not matched to a gene. From germline, CDR1 is SEHNR and CDR2 FQNEAQ (reference sequence). In nucleotides, the CDR3 is TGTGCCAGCAGCCGCGAGCTAGCGGCTCTCAATGAGCAGTTCTTC. It is translated as CASSRELAALNEQFF.

V and J are TRBV18 and TRBJ1-1, with D maybe TRBD1 (6 bases). This CDR3 has 15 residues. CDR1 and CDR2 from the germline V gene are KGHSH and LQKENI. Between the trimmed V and J ends, which lost 5 bases and 1 base, there was a span of 14 bases. DNA of the CDR3: TGTGCCAGCTCATGGCGAGGGGGGCGGAACACTGAAGCTTTCTTT. As protein: CASSWRGGRNTEAFF.

This clone was detected a few times. Other nucleotide sequences from this sample produce the same CDR3. The rearrangement uses TRBV6-5 and TRBJ1-5, with 7 bases lining up with TRBD1. This CDR3 contains 13 residues. The germline V gene has CDR1 MNHEY and CDR2 SVGAGI. V lost 6 bases to trimming and J lost 4 bases; unmatched junction nucleotides: 3. The CDR3 loop is CASRRDSNQPQHF. In nucleotides, the CDR3 is TGTGCCAGCAGACGGGACAGTAATCAGCCCCAGCATTTT.

The chain carries TRBV27 and TRBJ2-1, with 10 bases fitting TRBD2. The V and J ends lost 6 bases and 2 bases, in that order; junction bases with no gene match: 13. The CDR3 covers 18 residues. Per germline, CDR1 MNHEY and CDR2 SMNVEV (reference sequence). CDR3 nucleotides: TGTGCCAGCAGCAGGACAACGCGGACTAGCGGAGCCTACAATGAGCAGTTCTTC. It encodes CASSRTTRTSGAYNEQFF.

This rearrangement joins TRBV6-1 to TRBJ2-5, with 9 bases matching TRBD2. The germline V gene has CDR1 MNHNS and CDR2 SASEGT. The junction had 6 bases not matched to a gene; V was cut back by 5 bases and J by 5 bases. The CDR3 length is 14 residues. The CDR3 nucleotides read TGTGCCAGCAGTTCGAGCGGGAGGCCGGAGACCCAGTACTTC. This gives the protein CASSSSGRPETQYF.

CDR3 protein: CASSLGRQHNQPQHF. The CDR3 nucleotides read TGTGCCAGCAGCTTAGGCCGGCAGCACAATCAGCCCCAGCATTTT. The chain combines TRBV7-2 with TRBJ1-5; D gene ambiguous. Germline CDR1 and CDR2: SGHTA and FQGNSA. This CDR3 region has 15 residues. V dropped 1 base and J dropped 3 bases, with 10 bases sitting between them. The full variable domain, in which reference TRBV7-2 and TRBJ1-5 provide the parts outside the CDR3, is GAGVSQSPSNKVTEKGKDVELRCDPISGHTALYWYRQSLGQGLEFLIYFQGNSAPDKSGLPSDRFSAERTGGSVSTLTIQRTQQEDSAVYLCASSLGRQHNQPQHFGDGTRLSIL.

In its sample, this clone was seen a few times. This CDR3 is also generated by other DNA sequences in the sample. The rearrangement links TRBV11-2 to TRBJ1-1, with no clear D. Germline lookup yields CDR1 SGHAT and CDR2 FQNNGV. The V gene lost 0 bases and the J gene lost 2 bases, with 4 bases spanning the gap. The CDR3 consists of 13 residues. This chain's CDR3 is CASSLDLNTEAFF. CDR3 coding DNA: TGTGCCAGCAGCTTAGACCTCAACACTGAAGCTTTCTTT. Using reference TRBV11-2 and TRBJ1-1 for the parts outside the CDR3, the full variable domain is EAGVAQSPRYKIIEKRQSVAFWCNPISGHATLYWYQQILGQGPKLLIQFQNNGVVDDSQLPKDRFSAERLKGVDSTLKIQPAKLEDSAVYLCASSLDLNTEAFFGQGTRLTVV.

V and J are TRBV4-2 and TRBJ2-7; TRBD2 matches 14 bases. V lost 4 bases and J lost 4; bases outside the gene matches: 3. The V gene's germline CDR1 is LGHNA and CDR2 YNFKEQ. CDR3 size: 15 residues. In nucleotides, the CDR3 is TGTGCCAGCAGCCCCCGACTAGCGGGAGGGTACGAGCAGTACTTC. This sequence encodes CASSPRLAGGYEQYF.

J is TRBJ2-7 and V is TRBV5-6; 13 bases line up with TRBD2. Germline lookup yields CDR1 SGHDT and CDR2 YYEEEE. Germline trimming cut 3 bases from V and 4 bases from J; bases unmatched to any gene: 7. The CDR3 covers 16 residues. CDR3 DNA: TGTGCCAGCAGCTCGCCGACTAGCGGGAGGATATACGAGCAGTACTTC. This codes for CASSSPTSGRIYEQYF.

The V call is TRBV18, the J call TRBJ1-3; no definite D call. This CDR3 contains 16 residues. V was trimmed by 3 bases and J by 0 bases, leaving 12 bases between them. Germline values: CDR1 KGHSH, CDR2 LQKENI. CDR3 nucleotide sequence: TGTGCCAGCTCACCCCCCATGCGACTCTCTGGAAACACCATATATTTT. Its protein is CASSPPMRLSGNTIYF.

The chain combines TRBV5-8 with TRBJ2-7; TRBD2 matches at 9 bases. Germline trimming cut 2 bases from V and 2 bases from J; bases unmatched to any gene: 11. Germline V gene data show CDR1 as SGHTS and CDR2 as YDEGEE. This CDR3 contains 17 residues. The CDR3 reads CASSLLGSGRPTYEQYF. The CDR3 DNA reads TGTGCCAGCAGCTTACTTGGTAGCGGGAGACCGACCTACGAGCAGTACTTC.

The chain has TRBV29-1 and TRBJ1-4, with 7 bases that match TRBD1. CDR3 length equals 14 residues. Germline values: CDR1 SQVTM, CDR2 ANQGSEA. J lost 8 bases, V lost 4 bases, and 10 bases had no gene match. DNA for the CDR3: TGCAGCGTTGGGAGGACAGGTCTCAGGGAAAAACTGTTTTTT. Its protein product is CSVGRTGLREKLFF.

This clone was picked up a small number of times. The chain joins TRBV28 to TRBJ2-1; 11 positions agree with TRBD2. Looked up from germline, CDR1 is MDHEN and CDR2 is SYDVKM. The V and J ends lost 5 bases and 10 bases, in that order; junction bases with no gene match: 4. CDR3 length: 13 residues. The CDR3 bases are TGTGCCAGCAGTCCCCGACTAGCGGGAGAGCAGTTCTTC. Encoded protein: CASSPRLAGEQFF.

The chain carries TRBV18 and TRBJ2-7; 11 positions match TRBD1. This CDR3 is 15 amino acids long. V gave up 6 bases and J gave up 3 bases; unmatched junction bases: 7. Germline lookup yields CDR1 KGHSH and CDR2 LQKENI. In DNA form, the CDR3 reads TGTGCCAGCTCGCGACCGGGACAGGGGGGCTACGAGCAGTACTTC. Its protein is CASSRPGQGGYEQYF.

The chain recombines TRBV28 with TRBJ2-7, with 8 positions matching TRBD2. CDR1 MDHEN and CDR2 SYDVKM come from the germline V gene. Trimming removed 10 bases from V and 4 bases from J; junction bases left unmatched: 15. This CDR3 has 15 residues. The CDR3 bases are TGTGCCAACCCCCGGGAGCGGGGGACGTCTTACGAGCAGTACTTC. Translation gives CANPRERGTSYEQYF.

The V call is TRBV6-5, the J call TRBJ1-1; 7 bases match TRBD1. The germline V gene has CDR1 MNHEY and CDR2 SVGAGI. The CDR3 spans 14 residues. Trimming removed 6 bases from V and 4 bases from J; junction bases left unmatched: 8. The CDR3 is CASRDGQVGTEAFF. The CDR3 region has the DNA TGTGCCAGCAGAGACGGACAGGTAGGCACTGAAGCTTTCTTT.

V usage is TRBV12-2 and J usage is TRBJ2-7; the D call TRBD1 from the table was never checked on the DNA. TRBV12-2 has pseudogene status. This CDR3 has 13 amino acids. CDR3 sequence (DNA): TGTGCAAGCCCCCGGACAGATTCCTACGAGCAGTACTTC. Encoded protein: CASPRTDSYEQYF.

Worth noting for this clone: A much larger clone differs from this one at a single base, so this may be a read error. The chain has TRBV7-6 and TRBJ2-3; D is perhaps TRBD2 (7 bases). The CDR3 contains 16 residues. The germline gives CDR1 SGHVS, CDR2 FNYEAQ. CDR3 coding DNA: TGTGCCAGCAGCTTAGCTGAGGCTGCGGGGGCAGATACGCGGTATTTT. This codes for CASSLAEAAGADTRYF.

V usage is TRBV30 and J usage is TRBJ1-1, with D uncertain. Trimming left V 3 bases short and J 4 bases short, with 12 bases between. CDR3 length: 13 amino acids. Germline lookup yields CDR1 GTSNPN and CDR2 SVGIG (reference sequence). The CDR3 DNA reads TGTGCCTGGAGCTCCTTCTCGGGCACTGAAGCTTTCTTT. It specifies CAWSSFSGTEAFF.

V is TRBV6-1 and J is TRBJ2-3, with D unresolved. The CDR3 contains 14 residues. Deletions cut 1 base from V and 6 bases from J, with 11 bases between. CDR1 is MNHNS, CDR2 SASEGT, per germline. The CDR3 loop is CASSEVRGEDTQYF. The CDR3, as DNA: TGTGCCAGCAGTGAAGTCCGCGGAGAGGATACGCAGTATTTT.

CDR3 loop: CASSPDNRGTTYEQYF. The CDR3 coding sequence is TGTGCCAGCTCACCAGACAATAGGGGGACAACCTACGAGCAGTACTTC. This rearrangement joins TRBV18 to TRBJ2-7; weak D call: TRBD1 (6 bases). The V gene's germline CDR1 is KGHSH and CDR2 LQKENI. There are 16 residues in the CDR3. Trimming removed 2 bases from V and 2 bases from J, with 16 bases in between.

The CDR3 here is CASSLGSSGSLYEQYF. CDR3 coding DNA: TGTGCCAGCAGCCTGGGGAGTAGCGGGAGTCTCTACGAGCAGTACTTC. The rearrangement uses TRBV7-6 and TRBJ2-7, with 9 bases aligning to TRBD2. The CDR3 is made up of 16 amino acids. The junction had 11 bases not matched to a gene; V was cut back by 5 bases and J by 3 bases. Looked up from germline, CDR1 is SGHVS and CDR2 is FNYEAQ.

The gene calls are TRBV9 and TRBJ2-1; 7 nucleotides align to TRBD2. CDR3 size: 16 residues. V dropped 0 bases and J dropped 2; count of bases not matched to a gene: 5. Germline loops: CDR1 SGDLS, CDR2 YYNGEE. CDR3: CASSVASLAAYNEQFF. For the CDR3, the DNA is TGTGCCAGCAGCGTAGCTAGCCTAGCGGCCTACAATGAGCAGTTCTTC.

The chain uses TRBV19 and TRBJ1-4, with D possibly matching TRBD1 (5 bases). V shed 2 bases and J shed 4 bases, with 11 bases lying between them. The CDR3 totals 15 residues. CDR1 is LNHDA and CDR2 is SQIVND in the germline V gene (reference sequence). This CDR3 is CASSITGTDNEKLFF. Written as DNA, the CDR3 is TGTGCCAGTAGTATAACCGGGACCGATAATGAAAAACTGTTTTTT.

This rearrangement joins TRBV19 to TRBJ2-7, with D possibly TRBD2 on 7 matching bases. Trimming left V 4 bases short and J 1 base short, with 14 bases between. CDR1 LNHDA and CDR2 SQIVND come from the germline V gene (reference sequence). The CDR3 covers 15 residues. The CDR3, as DNA: TGTGCCAGTAGTACCATCAGGGGACTATCCTACGAGCAGTACTTC. Amino acids: CASSTIRGLSYEQYF.

The chain has TRBV28 and TRBJ2-7, with D perhaps matching TRBD1 or TRBD2 (7 bases each). The germline CDR1 and CDR2 sequences are MDHEN and SYDVKM. Trimming took 2 bases from V and 1 from J, leaving 18 bases between them. The length of the CDR3 is 17 residues. The CDR3 is CASSLADVRGGSYEQYF. In nucleotides, the CDR3 is TGTGCCAGCAGTTTAGCAGACGTCAGGGGGGGGTCCTACGAGCAGTACTTC.